Each of the 3 T cell receptor beta chains below was sequenced from the same sample in a study of OX40 agonist ivuxolimab in advanced cancers. The data were produced by immunoSEQ multiplex PCR, yet TCRdb's version contains in-frame clones alone and is incomplete. The repertoire holds over 60,000 clones, roughly 80% seen once, with less than 7.5% in the top ten. This sample comprised CD4+ or CD8+ T cells sorted from blood, obtained in a trial of the OX40 agonist ivuxolimab. The receptors were gathered from an adult with an advanced solid tumor such as melanoma, head and neck, liver or kidney cancer.

This clone was seen just once. The genes are TRBV7-8 and TRBJ2-2; 11 bases fit TRBD1. Germline assignment: CDR1 SGHVS and CDR2 FQNEAQ. The CDR3 runs to 17 residues. V was clipped by 8 bases and J by 6 bases; unmatched bases: 14. The CDR3 sequence is CASSYRRDRGSAGELFF. Here the CDR3 DNA reads TGTGCCAGCTCATATCGCCGGGACAGGGGGTCCGCCGGGGAGCTGTTTTTT.

The chain combines TRBV27 with TRBJ1-2; D unresolved. Deletions cut 4 bases from V and 7 bases from J, with 25 bases between. The germline V gene has CDR1 MNHEY and CDR2 SMNVEV (reference sequence). The CDR3 has 17 amino acids. In DNA, the CDR3 is TGTGCCAGCAGTTCATTTTTAAGGAGTGGCCTCAGCGGTGGCTACACCTTC. Its protein product is CASSSFLRSGLSGGYTF.

This rearrangement joins TRBV5-6 to TRBJ1-1; 7 nucleotides agree with TRBD1. There are 15 residues in the CDR3. Per the germline V gene, CDR1 is SGHDT and CDR2 is YYEEEE. V trimming: 4 bases; J trimming: 1 base; junction bases outside the gene matches: 7. Here the CDR3 DNA reads TGTGCCAGCAGCCGTCCAGGGGGAGCGAACACTGAAGCTTTCTTT. Its protein product is CASSRPGGANTEAFF.